The present T cell receptor (beta chain) was sequenced within a study of T-cell memory formation after mild COVID-19. General study results and limits: Some responding clones appeared in pre-infection memory, suggesting cross-reactive memory joined.

Worth noting for this clonotype: The antigen is undetermined.

It was 5'RACE with constant-segment primers that produced the TCR alpha and TCR beta cDNA libraries, which carried sample barcodes and UMIs. TCRdb recomputed calls from the 5' RACE reads with MiXCR, one row per CDR3 protein. The repertoire holds around 390,000 distinct CDR3 sequences, with approximately 15% as singletons. V dropped 6 bases and J dropped 6 bases, with 15 bases sitting between them. This CDR3 is built from 14 residues. Germline CDR1 is SGHTA and CDR2 is FQGTGA. V usage is TRBV7-3 and J usage is TRBJ2-1; D is perhaps TRBD1 or TRBD2 (6 bases each). The source material was PBMCs or a T cell subset sorted from them (not recorded which). The TCR comes from a man aged 18 to 30 who had mild COVID-19 (a few samples of this study predate the infection). Cell type and time point are not known. The chain's CDR3 is CASSITGGVNEQFF. The DNA of the CDR3 is TGTGCCAGCAGTATAACCGGGGGCGTCAATGAGCAGTTCTTC. The full variable domain, in which reference TRBV7-3 and TRBJ2-1 provide the parts outside the CDR3, is GAGVSQTPSNKVTEKGKYVELRCDPISGHTALYWYRQSLGQGPEFLIYFQGTGAADDSGLPNDRFFAVRPEGSVSTLKIQRTERGDSAVYLCASSITGGVNEQFFGPGTRLTVL.